The rows below give T cell receptor beta chains drawn from one sample of a study of graft-versus-host responses after intestinal transplantation. Here immunoSEQ multiplex PCR was the method, and the copy in TCRdb shows in-frame clones only, minus some. The sample holds around 23,000 clones, roughly 85% seen once. The specimen was PBMCs, collected roughly 450 days after intestinal transplant. These receptors originate from a human patient who received an intestinal transplant, so some T cells may come from the graft donor. CDR3s include the opening cysteine and the closing phenylalanine or tryptophan. The D gene is left open where the match is weak.

>.|TRBV29-1|TRBJ1-2
CSVGGLGAASWGYTF
>.|TRBV7-8|TRBJ2-7
CASSSLGGRGIHEQYF
>TRBD2|TRBV7-6|TRBJ2-3
CASSLRTGGSTDTQYF
>TRBD1|TRBV20-1|TRBJ1-1
CKGQVPTEAFF
>.|TRBV27|TRBJ1-1
CASTRQGSPNTEAFF
>.|TRBV6-1|TRBJ2-5
CASSRLVSGTQYF
>.|TRBV15|TRBJ2-1
CATSRDGLLSSYNEQFF
>TRBD2|TRBV18|TRBJ2-6
CASSPRTSGGPSGANVLTF
>TRBD1|TRBV30|TRBJ1-3
CARGGQPGNTIYF
>.|TRBV4-1|TRBJ1-1
CASSRRVTEAFF
>.|TRBV7-9|TRBJ1-1
CASSLAGGVNTEAFF
>TRBD1|TRBV7-9|TRBJ2-6
CASSRDRAGANVLTF
>.|TRBV7-2|TRBJ2-7
CASSLGVDFYEQYF
>.|TRBV2|TRBJ2-7
CASYLSGRTYEQYF
>.|TRBV28|TRBJ2-2
CASSLSAGYTGELFF
>.|TRBV5-8|TRBJ2-5
CASSSGRGQETQYF
>.|TRBV27|TRBJ2-7
CASSKPDSTYEQYF
>.|TRBV11-2|TRBJ2-5
CASTARPLETQYF
>TRBD1|TRBV27|TRBJ1-2
CASSSHDRGRSYTF
>TRBD1|TRBV25-1|TRBJ2-4
CASMGQGGNIQYF
>TRBD1|TRBV19|TRBJ2-1
CASTLTGLSYNEQFF
>.|TRBV30|TRBJ2-3
CAWSVQRGRADTQYF
>TRBD1|TRBV9|TRBJ2-3
CASSANQGAGTDTQYF
>.|TRBV2|TRBJ2-1
CASRQGEQFF
>TRBD1|TRBV4-2|TRBJ2-2
CASSQEGQGGTGELFF
>.|TRBV5-1|TRBJ1-3
CASSSGNTIYF
>TRBD2|TRBV9|TRBJ2-1
CASSVIAGGGEQFF
>TRBD1|TRBV5-6|TRBJ2-1
CASTGTGVFIEQFF
>.|TRBV15|TRBJ2-2
CATRLYKNTGELFF
>.|TRBV13|TRBJ2-7
CASSSGDPGEQYF
>.|TRBV15|TRBJ2-5
CATSRVATQETQYF
>TRBD1|TRBV30|TRBJ2-7
CAWNRGQGPYEQYF
>.|TRBV29-1|TRBJ1-1
CSVGRMNTEAFF
>.|TRBV19|TRBJ2-3
CASSRFGTDTQYF
>.|TRBV19|TRBJ1-1
CASNPGNTEAFF
>TRBD1|TRBV4-2|TRBJ1-5
CASSQGRTGGRQPQHF